This T cell receptor (beta chain) originates from a study of T cells in Graves' hyperthyroidism and ophthalmopathy. General study results and limits: Most clonotypes expanded in thyroid above 0.001 were likewise present in blood.

Aged 18 to 65, the patients had hyperthyroidism that was newly diagnosed and had lasted under 2 months. Used for diagnoses were clinical symptoms, serum thyroxine and TRAb, thyroid ultrasound and orbital computed tomography. In this sample, this clonotype turned up many times. The antigen is unknown. Authors of the study amplified TCR beta CDR3 regions from RNA transcripts. HTBI primers were the set used in a first-round RT-PCR of the TCR CDR3. From the multiplex PCR reads, TCRdb called clonotypes with MiXCR, one entry per CDR3 protein. The sample holds under 450,000 distinct CDR3 sequences, 15% to 19% seen once. CDR1 is DFQATT and CDR2 is SNEGSKA in the germline V gene (reference sequence). The germline V and J ends were trimmed by 1 base and 1 base, with 16 bases remaining between them. CDR3 size: 16 residues.

What was sequenced was blood. The chain recombines TRBV20-1 with TRBJ1-1; D possibly corresponds to TRBD1 (6 bases). This clonotype was sampled from a young woman with Graves' hyperthyroidism. In nucleotides, the CDR3 is TGCAGTGCTAGAGGTGCAGGGGAGAGAGCGAACACTGAAGCTTTCTTT. Its protein is CSARGAGERANTEAFF.